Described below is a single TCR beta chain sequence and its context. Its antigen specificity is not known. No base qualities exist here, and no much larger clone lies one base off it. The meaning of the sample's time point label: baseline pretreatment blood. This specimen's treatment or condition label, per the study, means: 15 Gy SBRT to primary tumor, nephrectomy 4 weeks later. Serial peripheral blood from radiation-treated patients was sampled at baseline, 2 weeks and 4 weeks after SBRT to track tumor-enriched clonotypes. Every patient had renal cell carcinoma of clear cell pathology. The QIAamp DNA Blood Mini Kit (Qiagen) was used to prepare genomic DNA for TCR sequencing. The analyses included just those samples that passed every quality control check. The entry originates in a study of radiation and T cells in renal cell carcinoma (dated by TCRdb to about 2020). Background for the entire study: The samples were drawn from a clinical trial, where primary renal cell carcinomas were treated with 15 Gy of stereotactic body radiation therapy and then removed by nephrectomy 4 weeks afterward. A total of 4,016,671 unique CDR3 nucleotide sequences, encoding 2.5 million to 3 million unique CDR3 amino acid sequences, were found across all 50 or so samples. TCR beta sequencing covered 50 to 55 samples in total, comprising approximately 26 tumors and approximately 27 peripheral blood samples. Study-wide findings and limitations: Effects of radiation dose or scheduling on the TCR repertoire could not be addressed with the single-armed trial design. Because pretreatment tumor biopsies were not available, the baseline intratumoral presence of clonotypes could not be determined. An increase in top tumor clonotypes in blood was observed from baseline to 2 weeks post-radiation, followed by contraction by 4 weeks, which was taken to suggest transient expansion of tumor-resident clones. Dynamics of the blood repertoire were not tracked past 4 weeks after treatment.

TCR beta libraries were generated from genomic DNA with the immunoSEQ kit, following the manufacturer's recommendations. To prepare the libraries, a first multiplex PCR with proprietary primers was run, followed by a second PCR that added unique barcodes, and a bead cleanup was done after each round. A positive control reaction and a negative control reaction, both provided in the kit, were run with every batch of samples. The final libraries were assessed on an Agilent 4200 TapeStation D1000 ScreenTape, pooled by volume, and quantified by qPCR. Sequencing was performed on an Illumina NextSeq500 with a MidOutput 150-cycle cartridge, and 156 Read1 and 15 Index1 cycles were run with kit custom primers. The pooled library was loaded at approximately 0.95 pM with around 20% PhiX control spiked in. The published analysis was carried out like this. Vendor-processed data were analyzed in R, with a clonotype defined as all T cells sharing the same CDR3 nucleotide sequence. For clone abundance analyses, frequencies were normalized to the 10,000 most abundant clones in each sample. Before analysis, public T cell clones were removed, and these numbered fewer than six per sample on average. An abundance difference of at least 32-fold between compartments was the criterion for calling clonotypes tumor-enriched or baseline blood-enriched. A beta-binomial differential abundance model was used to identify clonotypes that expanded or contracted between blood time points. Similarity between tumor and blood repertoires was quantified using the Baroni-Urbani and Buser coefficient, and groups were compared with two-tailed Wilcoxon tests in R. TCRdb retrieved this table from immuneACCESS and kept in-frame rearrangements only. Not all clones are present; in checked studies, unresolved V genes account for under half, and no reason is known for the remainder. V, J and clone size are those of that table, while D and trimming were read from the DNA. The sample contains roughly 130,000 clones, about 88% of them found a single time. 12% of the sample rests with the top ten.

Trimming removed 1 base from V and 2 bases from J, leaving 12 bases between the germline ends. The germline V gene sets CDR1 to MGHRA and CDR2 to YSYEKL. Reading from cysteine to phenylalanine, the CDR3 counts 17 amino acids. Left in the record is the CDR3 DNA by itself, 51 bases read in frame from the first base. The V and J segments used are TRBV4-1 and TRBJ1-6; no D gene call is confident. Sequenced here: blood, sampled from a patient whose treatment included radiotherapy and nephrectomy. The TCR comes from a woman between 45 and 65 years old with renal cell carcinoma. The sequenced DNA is TGCGCCAGCAGCCAAGGAATGAAGGGCCCCTATAATTCACCCCTCCACTTT. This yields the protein CASSQGMKGPYNSPLHF.